Below, 6 T cell receptor beta chains from the same sample are listed, as sequenced in a study of shared clonotypes between healthy human individuals. Data came from immunoSEQ multiplex PCR; TCRdb stores just in-frame clones and leaves some out. This sample has approximately 1.1 million clones, with approximately 78% found just once. Sequencing was done on a sample of memory CD4+ T cells from PBMCs. Subset given: CD45RA-negative fraction. The receptors come from a man aged 18-30 years in good health. Some clones in this sample may be carry-over from other donors' samples.

This clone was detected only once. The CDR3 loop is CASSLVGGWETQYF. The CDR3 DNA follows: TGTGCCAGCAGCTTAGTGGGGGGCTGGGAGACCCAGTACTTC. The chain employs TRBV7-9 and TRBJ2-5; tentatively, D is TRBD1 or TRBD2 (6 bases each). Deletions cut 1 base from V and 5 bases from J, with 11 bases between. Germline V gives CDR1 SEHNR, CDR2 FQNEAQ (reference sequence). The length of the CDR3 is 14 residues.

This sequence joins TRBV7-9 and TRBJ2-3; D is ambiguous. Germline lookup yields CDR1 SEHNR and CDR2 FQNEAQ (reference sequence). The CDR3 extends over 14 amino acids. V was clipped by 3 bases and J by 2 bases, with 9 bases between them. Here the CDR3 reads CASSLSGTTDTQYF. In nucleotides, the CDR3 is TGTGCCAGCAGCTTGTCCGGAACCACAGATACGCAGTATTTT.

The chain joins TRBV15 to TRBJ1-1; maybe TRBD1 (5 bases). Looked up from germline, CDR1 is LNHNV and CDR2 is YYDKDF (reference sequence). V was clipped by 7 bases and J by 5 bases, with 17 bases between them. CDR3 size: 14 residues. Here the CDR3 reads CATNTQAGRTEAFF. The CDR3 DNA reads TGTGCCACCAACACCCAGGCAGGGAGGACTGAAGCTTTCTTT.

The chain recombines TRBV6-1 with TRBJ1-2, with a tentative D call TRBD1 (5 bases). This CDR3 has 16 residues. Germline assignment: CDR1 MNHNS and CDR2 SASEGT. Trimming shortened V by 3 bases and J by 2 bases, and 16 bases separated the two germline ends. CDR3 sequence (DNA): TGTGCCAGCAGTGACCCCTGGCGTGGGGGGAACTATGGCTACACCTTC. It is translated as CASSDPWRGGNYGYTF.

The chain links TRBV4-2 to TRBJ2-2; 7 bases match TRBD2. The trim removed 2 bases at V and 1 base at J, leaving 1 base unmatched. Germline-derived CDR1 and CDR2 are LGHNA and YNFKEQ. CDR3 length equals 15 residues. The CDR3 DNA follows: TGTGCCAGCAGCCAACAGCGGGAGAACACCGGGGAGCTGTTTTTT. It codes for CASSQQRENTGELFF.

The CDR3 nucleotides read TGCAGCGCCCCGACCGGAATTTCCTACGAGCAGTACTTC. It specifies CSAPTGISYEQYF. The rearrangement joins TRBV29-1 to TRBJ2-7; D is undetermined. The length of the CDR3 is 13 residues. Germline V CDR1 and CDR2: SQVTM, ANQGSEA. V lost 7 bases and J lost 1, with 14 bases in between.